This T cell receptor (beta chain) originates from a study of blood T cell repertoires in COVID-19. Whole-study context: Both acute and convalescent COVID-19 samples were obtained from the United States, Italy and Spain. Sample material is recorded as cDNA or gDNA derived from T cells, B-cell-depleted T cells, or PBMCs.

The CDR3 contains 15 residues. Germline V CDR1 and CDR2: MNHEY, SVGAGI. V shed 6 bases, J shed 7 bases, and the junction held 8 bases outside the gene matches. In the study's own analysis: Amplification of reference gene primers provided the estimated nucleated cell counts. Measured with immunoSEQ multiplex PCR; TCRdb has only the in-frame clones, and not every one. That table supplies the V and J calls and clone size; D and trimming were determined from the DNA. The sample lists 200,000 to 300,000 clones, more than 75% occurring once. Patients of the Seattle cohort, enrolled during active infection, were followed longitudinally.

This TCR was sampled from a woman in her sixties with COVID-19, enrolled during active disease. Sequenced input: peripheral blood. The chain is built from TRBV6-5 and TRBJ2-1; 11 bases map to TRBD1. CDR3 in DNA: TGTGCCAGCAGACCCATACGGGACAGGGGGAATGAGCAGTTCTTC. It codes for CASRPIRDRGNEQFF.